This paragraph covers one T cell receptor (beta chain) sequence. The CDR3 sequence is 16 residues long. Germline CDR1 LNHDA, CDR2 SQIVND (reference sequence). V lost 3 bases and J lost 2; bases outside the gene matches: 8. Per the original data handling: Reference gene primer amplification yielded estimated nucleated cell counts. Repertoires were generated with immunoSEQ multiplex PCR, while TCRdb's copy carries only in-frame clones and drops some. That table is the source of V, J and clone size, and D and trimming were worked out from the DNA. The sample lists 30,000 to 40,000 clones; over 90% were seen once. The source of the sample is a study of blood T cell repertoires in COVID-19.

The TCR was taken from a human donor in a cohort sampled during active COVID-19. Material for sequencing was peripheral blood. J is TRBJ2-5 and V is TRBV19; 8 bases match TRBD2. In nucleotides, the CDR3 is TGTGCCAGTAGTATCGGGGGTAGCGGGGCGCAAGAGACCCAGTACTTC. Its translation: CASSIGGSGAQETQYF. The whole variable domain, filled in from reference TRBV19 and TRBJ2-5, reads DGGITQSPKYLFRKEGQNVTLSCEQNLNHDAMYWYRQDPGQGLRLIYYSQIVNDFQKGDIAEGYSVSREKKESFPLTVTSAQKNPTAFYLCASSIGGSGAQETQYFGPGTRLLVL.